Given below is one TCR beta chain in context. What it binds is unknown. This sample is drawn from a study of T cells expressing NK-cell markers. As for the study in general: Sorted CD3+CD56-NKG2C+, CD3+CD56+NKG2C- and CD3+CD56+NKG2C+ T cells were the source of the TCR beta repertoires. Serological testing identified seven of the eight sequenced donors as HCMV-seropositive and one as seronegative. Study results and caveats: A few donors' CD3+CD56-NKG2C+ cells were dominated by the same clonotypes. Evidence did not settle whether expanded NKG2C+ T cell clones targeted HCMV.

With the 5' RACE reads reprocessed, TCRdb shows one record per CDR3 protein and no DNA. The sample has 300,000 to 450,000 distinct CDR3 sequences. Sequencing input: blood T cells: a sorted CD56 or NKG2C T cell subset, CD4+ or CD8+ T cells, or bulk PBMC T cells (not recorded which). The receptor was isolated from a man between 18 and 69 years old in good health.

The CDR3 is CASSLGGSYGYTF. The chain links TRBV7-2 to TRBJ1-2. Per the germline V gene, CDR1 is SGHTA and CDR2 is FQGNSA. The CDR3 sequence is 13 residues long. Full variable domain (missing parts from reference TRBV7-2 and TRBJ1-2): GAGVSQSPSNKVTEKGKDVELRCDPISGHTALYWYRQSLGQGLEFLIYFQGNSAPDKSGLPSDRFSAERTGGSVSTLTIQRTQQEDSAVYLCASSLGGSYGYTFGSGTRLTVV.